This is a list of T cell receptor beta chains from one sample in a study of graft-versus-host responses after intestinal transplantation. Profiling relied on immunoSEQ multiplex PCR, and the TCRdb table lists in-frame clones only, not all of them. The sample has about 35,000 clones, more than 90% seen once. The specimen was PBMCs, collected 16 days after intestinal transplant. Receptors were obtained from a human patient who received an intestinal transplant, so some T cells may come from the graft donor. The CDR3 runs from the conserved cysteine through the conserved F or W. The D gene is left open where the match is weak. Rows give clone size only sometimes, using once, few, many, or a class for an expanded clone.

.	TRBV9	TRBJ1-6	17	TRBD1	CASSVGLGTANNSPLHF	TGTGCCAGCAGCGTAGGTTTGGGGACAGCTAATAATTCACCCCTCCACTTT
.	TRBV4-2	TRBJ2-1	16	TRBD2	CASSQETSGRAGEQFF	TGTGCCAGCAGCCAAGAAACTAGCGGGAGGGCCGGAGAGCAGTTCTTC
.	TRBV5-6	TRBJ2-7	13	TRBD1	CASSITGGYEQYF	TGTGCCAGCAGCATTACAGGGGGGTACGAGCAGTACTTC
.	TRBV6-1	TRBJ2-1	13	TRBD2	CASWTSGVNEQFF	TGTGCCAGCTGGACTAGCGGGGTCAATGAGCAGTTCTTC
.	TRBV14	TRBJ1-1	15	TRBD1	CASSPLRTGNTEAFF	TGTGCCAGCAGCCCTCTCCGGACAGGAAACACTGAAGCTTTCTTT
.	TRBV6-5	TRBJ2-7	13	.	CASSYSWGNEQYF	TGTGCCAGCAGTTACTCTTGGGGGAACGAGCAGTACTTC
.	TRBV5-6	TRBJ2-1	13	.	CASSLELNNEQFF	TGTGCCAGCAGCTTGGAACTCAACAATGAGCAGTTCTTC
.	TRBV6-4	TRBJ2-7	18	TRBD2	CASSGAGTSGLSSYEQYF	TGTGCCAGCAGTGGCGCAGGGACTAGCGGGTTATCCTCCTACGAGCAGTACTTC
.	TRBV14	TRBJ2-1	16	.	CASSPLQGRTYNEQFF	TGTGCCAGCAGCCCGCTACAGGGGAGGACTTACAATGAGCAGTTCTTC
.	TRBV18	TRBJ1-4	13	.	CASSLSGAQKLFF	TGTGCCAGCTCACTGTCGGGGGCGCAGAAACTGTTTTTT
.	TRBV28	TRBJ1-2	19	TRBD1	CASSLGGGWDRAILYGYTF	TGTGCCAGCAGTTTAGGTGGAGGTTGGGACAGGGCAATCCTCTATGGCTACACCTTC
.	TRBV4-3	TRBJ2-5	16	.	CASSQVLSARGETQYF	TGCGCCAGCAGCCAAGTTCTCAGCGCGAGAGGAGAGACCCAGTACTTC
once	TRBV7-2	TRBJ2-5	14	.	CASSPGTGVETQYF	TGTGCCAGCAGCCCGGGGACGGGAGTGGAGACCCAGTACTTC
.	TRBV5-8	TRBJ2-1	16	TRBD2	CASSLIAGRVYNEQFF	TGTGCCAGCAGCTTAATAGCGGGAAGAGTCTACAATGAGCAGTTCTTC
.	TRBV15	TRBJ1-1	14	.	CATSTGTANTEAFF	TGTGCCACCAGCACTGGGACGGCGAACACTGAAGCTTTCTTT
.	TRBV28	TRBJ2-1	17	TRBD1	CASSFRQGESFMDEQFF	TGTGCCAGCAGTTTCCGCCAGGGGGAGTCGTTCATGGATGAGCAGTTCTTC
.	TRBV5-6	TRBJ1-4	15	.	CASSLSGIKGEKLFF	TGTGCCAGCAGCTTGAGCGGGATTAAAGGTGAAAAACTGTTTTTT
.	TRBV2	TRBJ1-1	13	.	CASQSGGDTEAFF	TGTGCCAGCCAATCCGGGGGGGACACTGAAGCTTTCTTT
.	TRBV28	TRBJ2-7	15	.	CASSLEPVPKYEQYF	TGTGCCAGCAGTTTAGAACCTGTCCCAAAATACGAGCAGTACTTC
.	TRBV29-1	TRBJ2-1	14	.	CSVGRDTQYNEQFF	TGCAGCGTTGGAAGGGATACCCAATACAATGAGCAGTTCTTC
.	TRBV29-1	TRBJ2-2	14	.	CSVVIGSGAGELFF	TGCAGCGTTGTAATAGGATCGGGGGCCGGGGAGCTGTTTTTT
.	TRBV19	TRBJ1-2	12	.	CASSIASGGYTF	TGTGCCAGTAGTATAGCGTCGGGAGGCTACACCTTC
.	TRBV7-3	TRBJ2-1	15	.	CASSMRGGGANEQFF	TGTGCCAGCAGCATGAGGGGAGGCGGGGCAAATGAGCAGTTCTTC
.	TRBV7-9	TRBJ2-5	15	TRBD2	CASNVAGGLGETQYF	TGTGCCAGCAACGTAGCGGGAGGATTGGGAGAGACCCAGTACTTC
once	TRBV19	TRBJ1-4	16	.	CASGGPRGQVNEKLFF	TGTGCCAGTGGAGGGCCAAGGGGCCAGGTTAATGAAAAACTGTTTTTT
.	TRBV19	TRBJ2-5	17	TRBD2	CASSTGLAGVAQETQYF	TGTGCCAGTAGTACGGGACTAGCGGGAGTAGCACAAGAGACCCAGTACTTC
.	TRBV9	TRBJ2-1	15	.	CASSEGTLSYNEQFF	TGTGCCAGCAGCGAGGGGACTTTATCCTACAATGAGCAGTTCTTC
.	TRBV19	TRBJ1-5	16	TRBD1	CASNPDRVLGAQPQHF	TGTGCCAGCAACCCTGACAGGGTTTTGGGAGCTCAGCCCCAGCATTTT
.	TRBV4-1	TRBJ1-1	21	.	CASSQVSLRLWDLLPGAEAFF	TGCGCCAGCAGCCAAGTAAGTCTAAGGCTCTGGGATCTGCTGCCCGGTGCTGAAGCTTTCTTT
.	TRBV9	TRBJ2-2	12	.	CASSVGGGELFF	TGTGCCAGCAGCGTAGGTGGCGGGGAGCTGTTTTTT
.	TRBV7-3	TRBJ2-5	20	TRBD2	CASSLLATGTSGRAFETQYF	TGTGCCAGCAGCTTATTAGCCACCGGGACTAGCGGGAGGGCCTTTGAGACCCAGTACTTC
.	TRBV29-1	TRBJ2-1	16	.	CSVPPFTGSSYNEQFF	TGCAGCGTTCCCCCTTTTACGGGCAGCTCCTACAATGAGCAGTTCTTC
once	TRBV30	TRBJ2-1	14	.	CAWSGLLSYNEQFF	TGTGCCTGGAGTGGACTCCTCTCCTACAATGAGCAGTTCTTC
.	TRBV27	TRBJ2-2	13	TRBD1	CASSLRTGGELFF	TGTGCCAGCAGTTTAAGGACAGGGGGGGAGCTGTTTTTT
.	TRBV27	TRBJ2-7	15	.	CASSSPYIGDYEQYF	TGTGCCAGCAGTTCCCCCTACATCGGGGACTACGAGCAGTACTTC
.	TRBV9	TRBJ1-1	16	.	CASSVTRGLTNTEAFF	TGTGCCAGCAGCGTAACCCGGGGCCTTACTAACACTGAAGCTTTCTTT
once	TRBV27	TRBJ1-5	14	.	CASSPRGGNQPQHF	TGTGCCAGCAGCCCGCGGGGGGGCAATCAGCCCCAGCATTTT
.	TRBV27	TRBJ2-7	13	.	CASRTFSSYEQYF	TGTGCCAGCAGGACTTTTAGCTCCTACGAGCAGTACTTC
.	TRBV7-2	TRBJ2-7	15	.	CASSFRTTMNYEQYF	TGTGCCAGCAGCTTCAGGACTACCATGAACTACGAGCAGTACTTC
.	TRBV4-3	TRBJ2-7	14	TRBD2	CASSQAGGNYEQYF	TGCGCCAGCAGCCAGGCGGGAGGGAACTACGAGCAGTACTTC
.	TRBV27	TRBJ2-3	14	.	CATQDRQAGATQYF	TGTGCCACCCAAGATCGACAGGCGGGGGCTACGCAGTATTTT
.	TRBV11-2	TRBJ2-7	13	.	CASSLSSTYEQYF	TGTGCCAGCAGCTTAAGCAGCACCTACGAGCAGTACTTC
.	TRBV7-2	TRBJ2-3	17	TRBD2	CASSGLGTSGSTDTQYF	TGTGCCAGCAGCGGATTAGGGACTAGCGGATCCACAGATACGCAGTATTTT
.	TRBV19	TRBJ2-5	14	.	CASSRGDNQETQYF	TGTGCCAGTAGCCGGGGGGACAACCAAGAGACCCAGTACTTC
.	TRBV6-1	TRBJ2-7	14	.	CASSEHRASYEQYF	TGTGCCAGCAGTGAACACAGGGCCTCCTACGAGCAGTACTTC
once	TRBV5-1	TRBJ2-7	15	.	CASSLNSGSSYEQYF	TGCGCCAGCAGCTTAAACTCGGGAAGCTCCTACGAGCAGTACTTC
.	TRBV7-3	TRBJ1-1	15	TRBD1	CASSLLSLPTGAAFF	TGTGCCAGCAGCTTATTATCCCTCCCGACAGGGGCAGCTTTCTTT
.	TRBV7-9	TRBJ1-5	14	.	CASSAVQGNQPQHF	TGTGCCAGCAGCGCAGTCCAGGGTAATCAGCCCCAGCATTTT
.	TRBV9	TRBJ1-1	14	TRBD1	CASSGHRGLTEAFF	TGTGCCAGCAGCGGACACAGGGGGCTCACTGAAGCTTTCTTT
.	TRBV11-2	TRBJ2-1	16	.	CASSSTGTPSGNEQFF	TGTGCCAGCAGTTCGACAGGAACACCATCGGGTAATGAGCAGTTCTTC